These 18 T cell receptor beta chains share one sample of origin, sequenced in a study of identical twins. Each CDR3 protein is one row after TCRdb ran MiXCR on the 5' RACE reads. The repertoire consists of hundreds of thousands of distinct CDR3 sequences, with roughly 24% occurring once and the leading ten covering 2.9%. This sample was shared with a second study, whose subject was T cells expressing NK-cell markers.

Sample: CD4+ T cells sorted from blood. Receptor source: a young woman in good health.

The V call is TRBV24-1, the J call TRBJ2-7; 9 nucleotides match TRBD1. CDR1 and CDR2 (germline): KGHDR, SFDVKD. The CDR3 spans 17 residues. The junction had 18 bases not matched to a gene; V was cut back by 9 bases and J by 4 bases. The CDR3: CATERPRTKGTGYEQYF. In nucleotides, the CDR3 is TGTGCCACCGAACGGCCGAGAACGAAAGGGACAGGGTACGAGCAGTACTTC.

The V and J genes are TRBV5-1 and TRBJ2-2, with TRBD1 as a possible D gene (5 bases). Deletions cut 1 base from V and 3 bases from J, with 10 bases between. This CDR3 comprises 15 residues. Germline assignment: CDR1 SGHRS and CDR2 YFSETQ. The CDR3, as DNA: TGCGCCAGCAGCTTGTATCCCAGGGACACCGGGGAGCTGTTTTTT. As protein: CASSLYPRDTGELFF.

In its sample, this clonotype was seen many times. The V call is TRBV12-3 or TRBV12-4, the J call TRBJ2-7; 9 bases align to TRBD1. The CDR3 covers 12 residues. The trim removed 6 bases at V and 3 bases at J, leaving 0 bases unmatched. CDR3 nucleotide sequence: TGTGCCAGCAGGACAGGGGGCTACGAGCAGTACTTC. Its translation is CASRTGGYEQYF.

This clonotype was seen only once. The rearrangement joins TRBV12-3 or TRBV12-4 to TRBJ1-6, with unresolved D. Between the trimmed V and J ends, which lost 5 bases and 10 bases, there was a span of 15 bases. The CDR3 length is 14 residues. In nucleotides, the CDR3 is TGTGCCAGCAGTACGTCAGGCGTAGGGTCACCCCTCCACTTT. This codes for CASSTSGVGSPLHF.

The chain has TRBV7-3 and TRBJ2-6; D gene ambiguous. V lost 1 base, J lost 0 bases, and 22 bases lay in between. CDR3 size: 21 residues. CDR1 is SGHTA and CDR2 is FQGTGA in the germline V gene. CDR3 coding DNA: TGTGCCAGCAGCTTAAATTTATTAGGGTCCTGGACGAGCTCTGGGGCCAACGTCCTGACTTTC. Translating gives CASSLNLLGSWTSSGANVLTF.

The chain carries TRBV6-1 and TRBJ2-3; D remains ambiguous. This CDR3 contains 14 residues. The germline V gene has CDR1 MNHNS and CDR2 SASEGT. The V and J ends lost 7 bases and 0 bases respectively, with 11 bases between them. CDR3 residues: CASKSAESTDTQYF. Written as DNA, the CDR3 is TGTGCCAGCAAAAGCGCGGAGAGCACAGATACGCAGTATTTT.

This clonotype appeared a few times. The CDR3 DNA follows: TGCGCCAGCAGCCAAGACGACCGCTCCTACGAGCAGTACTTC. Translated: CASSQDDRSYEQYF. The rearrangement links TRBV4-1 to TRBJ2-7; D gene ambiguous. The CDR3 is made up of 14 amino acids. Trimming removed 0 bases from V and 0 bases from J, with 6 bases in between. CDR1 MGHRA and CDR2 YSYEKL come from the germline V gene.

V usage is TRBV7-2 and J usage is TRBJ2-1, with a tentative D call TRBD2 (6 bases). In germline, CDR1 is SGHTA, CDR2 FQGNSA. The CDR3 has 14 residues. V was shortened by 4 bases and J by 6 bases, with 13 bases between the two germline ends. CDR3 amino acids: CASSYSGTSNEQFF. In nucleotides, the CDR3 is TGTGCCAGCAGCTATAGCGGCACCTCCAATGAGCAGTTCTTC.

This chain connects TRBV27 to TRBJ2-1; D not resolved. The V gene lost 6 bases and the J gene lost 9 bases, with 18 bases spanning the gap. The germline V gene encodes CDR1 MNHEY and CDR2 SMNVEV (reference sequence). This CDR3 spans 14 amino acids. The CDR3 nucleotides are TGTGCCAGCAGATTACATCTAGGATACGGTGAGCAGTTCTTC. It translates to CASRLHLGYGEQFF.

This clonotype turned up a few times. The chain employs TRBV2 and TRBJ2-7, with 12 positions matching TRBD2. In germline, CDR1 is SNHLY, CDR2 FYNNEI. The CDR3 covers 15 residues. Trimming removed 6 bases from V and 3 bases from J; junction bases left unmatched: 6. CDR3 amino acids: CASSASGRANYEQYF. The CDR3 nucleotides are TGTGCCAGCAGCGCTAGCGGGAGGGCCAACTACGAGCAGTACTTC.

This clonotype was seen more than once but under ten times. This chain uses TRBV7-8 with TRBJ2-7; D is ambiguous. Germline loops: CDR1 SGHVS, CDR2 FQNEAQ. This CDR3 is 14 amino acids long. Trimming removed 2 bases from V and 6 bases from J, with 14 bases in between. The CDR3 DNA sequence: TGTGCCAGCAGCTTAAACATAAGCCCCGTCGAGCAGTACTTC. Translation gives CASSLNISPVEQYF.

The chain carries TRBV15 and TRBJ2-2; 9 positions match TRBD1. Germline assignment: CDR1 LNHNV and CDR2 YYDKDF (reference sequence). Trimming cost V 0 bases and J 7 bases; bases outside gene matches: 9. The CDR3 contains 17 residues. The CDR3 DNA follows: TGTGCCACCAGCAGAGACCGGACAGGGGTTAACGGCGGGGAGCTGTTTTTT. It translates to CATSRDRTGVNGGELFF.

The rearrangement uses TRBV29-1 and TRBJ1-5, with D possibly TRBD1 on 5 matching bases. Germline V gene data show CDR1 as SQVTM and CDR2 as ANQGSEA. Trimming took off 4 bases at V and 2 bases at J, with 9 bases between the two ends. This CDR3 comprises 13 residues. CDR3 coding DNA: TGCAGCGTTGGGGCGGGGGGCAATCAGCCCCAGCATTTT. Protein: CSVGAGGNQPQHF.

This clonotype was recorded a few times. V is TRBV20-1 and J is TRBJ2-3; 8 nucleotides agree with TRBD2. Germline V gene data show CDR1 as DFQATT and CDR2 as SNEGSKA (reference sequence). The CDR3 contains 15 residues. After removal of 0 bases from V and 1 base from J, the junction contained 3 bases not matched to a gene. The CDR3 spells CSARDRREGTDTQYF. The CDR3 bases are TGCAGTGCTAGAGATCGGCGGGAGGGCACAGATACGCAGTATTTT.

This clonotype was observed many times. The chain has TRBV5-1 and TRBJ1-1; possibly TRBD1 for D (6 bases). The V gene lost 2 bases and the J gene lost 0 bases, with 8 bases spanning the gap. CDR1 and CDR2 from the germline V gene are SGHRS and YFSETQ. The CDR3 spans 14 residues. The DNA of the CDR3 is TGCGCCAGCAGCTTAACAGGGATGAACACTGAAGCTTTCTTT. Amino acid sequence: CASSLTGMNTEAFF.

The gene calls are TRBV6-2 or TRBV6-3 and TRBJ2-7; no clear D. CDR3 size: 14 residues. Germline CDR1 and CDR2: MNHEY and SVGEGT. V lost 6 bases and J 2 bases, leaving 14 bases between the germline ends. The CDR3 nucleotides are TGTGCCAGCAGGGGCCCACCTCCAACCTACGAGCAGTACTTC. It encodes CASRGPPPTYEQYF.

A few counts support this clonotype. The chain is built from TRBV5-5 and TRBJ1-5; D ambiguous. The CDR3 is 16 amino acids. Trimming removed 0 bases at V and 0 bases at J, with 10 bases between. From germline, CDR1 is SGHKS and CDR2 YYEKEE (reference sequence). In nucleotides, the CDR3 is TGTGCCAGCAGCTTGGGATGGGAATATAGCAATCAGCCCCAGCATTTT. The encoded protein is CASSLGWEYSNQPQHF.

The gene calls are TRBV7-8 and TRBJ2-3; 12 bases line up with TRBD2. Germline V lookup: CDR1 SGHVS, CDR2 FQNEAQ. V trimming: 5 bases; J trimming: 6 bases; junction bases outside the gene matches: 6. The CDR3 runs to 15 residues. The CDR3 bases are TGTGCCAGCAGCGCGACTAGCGGGGGCGGTGATACGCAGTATTTT. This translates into CASSATSGGGDTQYF.